This T cell receptor (beta chain) was profiled in a study of blood T cell repertoires in COVID-19. Seattle enrolled patients during active infection and tracked them longitudinally. Measured with immunoSEQ multiplex PCR; TCRdb has only the in-frame clones, and not every one. The sample shows just under 65,000 clones, around four fifths of them seen only once. Sequenced sample: peripheral blood. This receptor was obtained from a man in his fifties or sixties with COVID-19, enrolled during active disease.

The CDR3 region is CASSPYSDGYTF. Written as DNA, the CDR3 is TGTGCCAGCAGCCCCTATAGCGATGGCTACACCTTC. This chain joins TRBV7-2 and TRBJ1-2; D gene unclear. Germline V lookup: CDR1 SGHTA, CDR2 FQGNSA. This CDR3 comprises 12 residues. V was shortened by 5 bases and J by 6 bases, with 10 bases between the two germline ends.